Listed here is a single T cell receptor (beta chain). Its antigen is not identified. The data derive from a study of blood T cells in healthy people across ages. Broader study findings: Diversity figures based on one million T cells were deemed too low. Compared with aged donors, long-lived donors showed fewer expanded clones, suggesting selection.

The CDR3 has 15 amino acids. V lost 1 base to trimming and J lost 4 bases, with 11 bases between them. The individuals who served as donors were healthy Caucasians living in Russia, aged roughly 6 to 90. The sample, about 9.7 milliliters of peripheral blood, was drawn from each donor. The use of a sample-barcoded 5' primer and a J-beta primer mix characterized a second PCR of roughly 6 to 11 cycles. Each CDR3 protein gets one entry after TCRdb re-called the 5' RACE reads with MiXCR. Of around 1.1 million distinct CDR3 sequences in the sample, around two fifths were seen once. The V and J genes are TRBV12-3 or TRBV12-4 and TRBJ2-1, with a tentative D call TRBD1 (5 bases). This TCR derives from a man younger than 30 in good health. The sample taken for sequencing was blood. CDR3 in amino acids: CASSLEGPRYNEQFF. In nucleotides, the CDR3 is TGTGCCAGCAGTTTAGAGGGGCCTAGATACAATGAGCAGTTCTTC.